These 24 T cell receptor beta chains were sequenced from one sample in a study of T cell responses to AZD1222 COVID-19 vaccine. Data came from immunoSEQ multiplex PCR; TCRdb stores just in-frame clones and leaves some out. Among more than 70,000 clones listed, roughly 85% were seen once. Sequencing was performed on peripheral blood, taken on day 0 of AZD1222 vaccination. The receptors originated from an adult in good health.

This clone was seen a handful of times. The V call is TRBV3-1 (or the pseudogene TRBV3-2), the J call TRBJ1-1, with TRBD1 matching over 9 bases. Germline assignment: CDR1 LGHDT and CDR2 YNNKEL (reference sequence). V shed 3 bases and J 6 bases; nucleotides not matched to a gene: 8. CDR3 length: 15 residues. The CDR3 DNA reads TGTGCCAGCAGCCATGGACAGGGGAGGGGGGCTGAAGCTTTCTTT. This codes for CASSHGQGRGAEAFF.

This chain joins TRBV2 and TRBJ2-1; tentatively, D is TRBD2 (5 bases). Trimming removed 8 bases from V and 10 bases from J, with 12 bases in between. The V gene's germline CDR1 is SNHLY and CDR2 FYNNEI. This CDR3 is 11 amino acids long. CDR3 in DNA: TGTGCCAGCCGCCTGGAGCGGGAGCAGTTCTTC. Encoded protein: CASRLEREQFF.

This clone was seen only a few times. This chain connects TRBV10-3 to TRBJ1-1; no clear D. Trimming removed 3 bases from V and 0 bases from J, with 5 bases in between. The CDR3 is made up of 13 amino acids. Germline CDR1 ENHRY, CDR2 SYGVKD. CDR3 sequence reads: CAISDQVNTEAFF. CDR3 DNA sequence: TGTGCCATCAGTGATCAGGTGAACACTGAAGCTTTCTTT.

The chain carries TRBV28 and TRBJ1-1, with TRBD1 matching 8 bases. The V gene's germline CDR1 is MDHEN and CDR2 SYDVKM. V was pared by 5 bases and J by 9 bases, with 11 bases of the junction left unmatched. This CDR3 region has 14 residues. CDR3 region: CASSIPTDREQAFF. For the CDR3, the DNA is TGTGCCAGCAGTATTCCTACGGACAGGGAGCAAGCTTTCTTT.

This clone has more than one count but fewer than ten. J is TRBJ2-7 and V is TRBV7-2; D ambiguous. CDR3 length equals 15 residues. CDR1 and CDR2 (germline): SGHTA, FQGNSA. V was shortened by 5 bases and J by 3 bases, with 17 bases between the two germline ends. CDR3 in amino acids: CASSPGFSKHYEQYF. Written as DNA, the CDR3 is TGTGCCAGCAGCCCTGGATTTAGTAAACACTACGAGCAGTACTTC.

This rearrangement joins TRBV7-9 to TRBJ1-2; unclear D gene. Germline V gives CDR1 SEHNR, CDR2 FQNEAQ (reference sequence). The CDR3 consists of 14 residues. Trimming cost V 1 base and J 7 bases, with 13 bases left between them. The CDR3 DNA reads as TGTGCCAGCAGCTTAGGGCACCAGCGCCTTGGCTACACCTTC. Encoded protein: CASSLGHQRLGYTF.

This clone was recorded once. This chain joins TRBV11-3 and TRBJ2-1; D uncertain. This CDR3 is 15 amino acids long. Germline V gene lookup returns CDR1 SGHNT and CDR2 YENEEA. Trimming shortened V by 6 bases and J by 1 base, and 13 bases separated the two germline ends. The CDR3, as DNA: TGTGCCAGCAGTAAGACCGACGGTTCCTACAATGAGCAGTTCTTC. As protein: CASSKTDGSYNEQFF.

V is TRBV7-9 and J is TRBJ2-5, with a weak D call TRBD2 (5 bases). V was pared by 5 bases and J by 4 bases, with 17 bases between. Germline CDR1 and CDR2: SEHNR and FQNEAQ (reference sequence). The CDR3 sequence is 15 residues long. As DNA, the CDR3 is TGTGCCAGCAGCGCCGTGTGGGAGTCAGGAGAGACCCAGTACTTC. Protein: CASSAVWESGETQYF.

The J gene is TRBJ1-4, the V gene TRBV3-1 (or the pseudogene TRBV3-2); 8 positions agree with TRBD1. This CDR3 has 15 amino acids. V lost 4 bases to trimming and J lost 4 bases; unmatched junction nucleotides: 5. Germline V CDR1 and CDR2: LGHDT, YNNKEL (reference sequence). The CDR3 is CASSRYRGYNEKLFF. The CDR3 nucleotides read TGTGCCAGCAGCCGATACAGGGGGTATAATGAAAAACTGTTTTTT.

The gene calls are TRBV6-5 and TRBJ2-2; no reliable D call. The CDR3 covers 11 residues. Germline CDR1 and CDR2: MNHEY and SVGAGI. V was shortened by 7 bases and J by 5 bases, with 5 bases between the two germline ends. The CDR3 here is CASTQTGELFF. CDR3 bases: TGTGCCAGCACCCAAACCGGGGAGCTGTTTTTT.

This clone came up once. The chain is built from TRBV7-7 and TRBJ2-2; 8 bases align to TRBD2. V was pared by 2 bases and J by 6 bases, with 5 bases of the junction left unmatched. CDR1 SSHAT and CDR2 FNYEAQ come from the germline V gene (reference sequence). The length of the CDR3 is 15 residues. The CDR3 nucleotides read TGTGCCAGCAGCTTAAGCGGGAGCTCCGCCGGGGAGCTGTTTTTT. Protein sequence: CASSLSGSSAGELFF.

The rearrangement uses TRBV2 and TRBJ1-2; 9 bases fit TRBD1. The CDR3 contains 15 residues. The V segment lost 7 bases and the J segment 3 bases; nucleotides outside the gene matches: 9. The V gene's germline CDR1 is SNHLY and CDR2 FYNNEI. The CDR3 DNA is TGTGCCAGCAACACCGGGACAGGGAGGTACTATGGCTACACCTTC. Protein: CASNTGTGRYYGYTF.

This sequence joins TRBV6-1 and TRBJ2-1, with 10 bases that match TRBD2. V gave up 0 bases and J gave up 7 bases; unmatched junction bases: 6. The CDR3 consists of 16 residues. Germline V gives CDR1 MNHNS, CDR2 SASEGT. The CDR3 DNA is TGTGCCAGCAGTGAAGCGACGGCTAGCGGGAGTAATGAGCAGTTCTTC. This gives the protein CASSEATASGSNEQFF.

The rearrangement links TRBV30 to TRBJ1-4, with 7 positions matching TRBD1. The V segment lost 2 bases and the J segment 2 bases; nucleotides outside the gene matches: 5. The CDR3 has 15 residues. Germline V gene sequence: CDR1 GTSNPN, CDR2 SVGIG (reference sequence). As DNA, the CDR3 is TGTGCCTGGAGTCGCAACAGGGGCACTAATGAAAAACTGTTTTTT. Translated: CAWSRNRGTNEKLFF.

V is TRBV24-1 and J is TRBJ2-1, with D perhaps TRBD1 (6 bases). CDR1 is KGHDR and CDR2 is SFDVKD in the germline V gene. The CDR3 length is 14 residues. Trimming left V 4 bases short and J 8 bases short, with 14 bases between. CDR3 bases: TGTGCCACCAGTGACGGCACAGGGATCGATGAGCAGTTCTTC. Its translation is CATSDGTGIDEQFF.

V and J are TRBV28 and TRBJ1-2; TRBD1 matches 8 bases. With V trimmed by 6 bases and J by 0 bases, 12 bases remained unmatched. The CDR3 loop spans 17 amino acids. Germline V CDR1 and CDR2: MDHEN, SYDVKM. CDR3 sequence reads: CASSYTGQVSSNYGYTF. CDR3 DNA: TGTGCCAGCAGCTATACGGGACAGGTCTCTTCTAACTATGGCTACACCTTC.

This clone was picked up one time. V usage is TRBV9 and J usage is TRBJ2-1, with D possibly TRBD1 on 5 matching bases. V was trimmed by 0 bases and J by 7 bases, leaving 11 bases between them. Germline lookup yields CDR1 SGDLS and CDR2 YYNGEE. The CDR3 is made up of 14 amino acids. The CDR3 spells CASSVAGIENEQFF. CDR3 nucleotides: TGTGCCAGCAGCGTAGCAGGGATCGAGAATGAGCAGTTCTTC.

This clone has only one observation. The gene calls are TRBV5-1 and TRBJ1-2; TRBD1 aligns across 7 bases. V trimming: 4 bases; J trimming: 0 bases; junction bases outside the gene matches: 6. This CDR3 is 15 amino acids long. Germline V gene lookup returns CDR1 SGHRS and CDR2 YFSETQ. CDR3 coding DNA: TGCGCCAGCAGCCCCTCGGGACAGACTAACTATGGCTACACCTTC. Translating it yields CASSPSGQTNYGYTF.

This clone was recorded only once. The rearrangement uses TRBV11-3 and TRBJ2-7, with TRBD1 as a possible D gene (6 bases). This CDR3 spans 15 amino acids. Germline values: CDR1 SGHNT, CDR2 YENEEA. V shed 1 base and J shed 2 bases, with 12 bases lying between them. The DNA of the CDR3 is TGTGCCAGCAGCTTAGGAGGGGGAGTGGCCTACGAGCAGTACTTC. Its protein product is CASSLGGGVAYEQYF.

The rearrangement joins TRBV9 to TRBJ1-6; 8 bases line up with TRBD1. With 1 base clipped from V and 7 bases from J, the junction kept 13 bases outside the gene matches. This CDR3 is built from 18 residues. CDR1 SGDLS and CDR2 YYNGEE come from the germline V gene. The CDR3 sequence: CASSVSWSGGAGNSPLHF. The CDR3 coding sequence is TGTGCCAGCAGCGTAAGTTGGTCAGGGGGCGCCGGGAATTCACCCCTCCACTTT.

The CDR3 protein is CATGVGVNTIYF. The CDR3 bases are TGTGCCACCGGTGTAGGGGTGAACACCATATATTTT. This chain joins TRBV2 and TRBJ1-3; a possible D gene is TRBD1 (5 bases). Trimming took off 10 bases at V and 7 bases at J, with 14 bases between the two ends. Germline V gene lookup returns CDR1 SNHLY and CDR2 FYNNEI. The CDR3 covers 12 residues. Combining the CDR3 with reference TRBV2 and TRBJ1-3 gives the whole variable domain EPEVTQTPSHQVTQMGQEVILRCVPISNHLYFYWYRQILGQKVEFLVSFYNNEISEKSEIFDDQFSVERPDGSNFTLKIRSTKLEDSAMYFCATGVGVNTIYFGEGSWLTVV.

The rearrangement joins TRBV28 to TRBJ2-7; 7 bases map to TRBD1. After removal of 10 bases from V and 3 bases from J, the junction contained 6 bases not matched to a gene. The CDR3 contains 12 residues. Germline CDR1 reads MDHEN; CDR2 reads SYDVKM. The DNA for the CDR3 is TGTGCCACCAGACAGGGTTTCTACGAGCAGTACTTC. Translated: CATRQGFYEQYF.

The CDR3 is CASSDGQGASNEQFF. CDR3 DNA: TGTGCCAGCAGTGATGGACAGGGCGCCTCCAATGAGCAGTTCTTC. The J gene is TRBJ2-1, the V gene TRBV2; 8 bases fit TRBD1. This CDR3 region has 15 residues. Germline assignment: CDR1 SNHLY and CDR2 FYNNEI. The junction had 7 bases not matched to a gene; V was cut back by 3 bases and J by 6 bases.

V gene TRBV7-8 combines with J gene TRBJ1-2, with D tentatively TRBD1 (6 bases). The CDR3 consists of 14 residues. Germline CDR1 SGHVS, CDR2 FQNEAQ. Trimming left V 5 bases short and J 4 bases short, with 14 bases between. The CDR3 sequence is CASSPRTVTYGYTF. CDR3 sequence (DNA): TGTGCCAGCAGCCCGAGGACAGTCACCTATGGCTACACCTTC.